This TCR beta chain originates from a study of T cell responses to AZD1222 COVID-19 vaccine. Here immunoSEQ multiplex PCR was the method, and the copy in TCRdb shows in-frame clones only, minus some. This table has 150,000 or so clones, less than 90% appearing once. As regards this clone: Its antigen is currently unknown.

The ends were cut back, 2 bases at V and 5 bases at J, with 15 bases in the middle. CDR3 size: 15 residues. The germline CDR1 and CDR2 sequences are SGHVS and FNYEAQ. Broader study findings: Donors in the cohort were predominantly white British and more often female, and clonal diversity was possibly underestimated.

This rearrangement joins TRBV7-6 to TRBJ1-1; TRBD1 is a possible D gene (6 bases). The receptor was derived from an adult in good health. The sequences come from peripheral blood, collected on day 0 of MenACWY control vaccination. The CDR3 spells CASSLYGRGTTEAFF. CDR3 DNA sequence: TGTGCCAGCAGCTTATATGGGAGGGGGACAACTGAAGCTTTCTTT.